This note documents a single TCR beta chain sequence. What it binds is unknown. This sample is part of a study of cytomegalovirus exposure and HLA in healthy donors. From germline, CDR1 is MRHNA and CDR2 SNTAGT. The CDR3 covers 14 residues. Trimming removed 6 bases from V and 8 bases from J, with 16 bases in between. In the PCR, 60 Vbeta and 13 Jbeta primers were used. Repertoires were generated with immunoSEQ multiplex PCR, while TCRdb's copy carries only in-frame clones and drops some. The repertoire holds 50,000 or so clones, around 80% seen once, with roughly 2.3% in the top ten. Broader study findings: Excluded: some indistinguishable V segments such as TRBV6-2 and TRBV6-3. Most likely, a cluster of highly shared sequence variants arose as a sequencing artifact.

Participants comprised healthy donors of bone marrow. The clonotype originates from a boy aged 5-17 years in good health and CMV-seropositive. V is TRBV6-4 and J is TRBJ2-2; tentatively, D is TRBD1 (5 bases). The sample consisted of PBMCs. CDR3 protein: CASRVRGAAGELFF. For the CDR3, the DNA is TGTGCCAGCAGAGTTAGGGGCGCAGCTGGGGAGCTGTTTTTT.